This T cell receptor beta chain was documented in a study of blood T cell repertoires in COVID-19. Overall study context: COVID-19 samples, acute and convalescent, were from the United States, Italy and Spain. Sources were T cells, B-cell-depleted T cells, or PBMCs; the material itself was cDNA or gDNA.

With V trimmed by 10 bases and J by 3 bases, 5 bases remained unmatched. This CDR3 is built from 12 residues. In its sample, this clone was seen a few times. Sequenced by immunoSEQ multiplex PCR; TCRdb stores in-frame clones only, minus some. The sample shows under 200,000 clones, roughly nine tenths of them seen only once. The chain combines TRBV12-3 or TRBV12-4 with TRBJ1-1, with 7 bases identical to TRBD1. This clonotype originated in a man aged 60 to 69 with active or convalescent COVID-19. Material: peripheral blood. CDR3 nucleotide sequence: TGTGCCATCGGACAGGCCTACACTGAAGCTTTCTTT. Translated, it gives CAIGQAYTEAFF.